This TCR beta chain comes out of a study of cytomegalovirus exposure and HLA in healthy donors. Turning to this clone: Its cognate antigen is unknown.

V shed 0 bases, J shed 0 bases, and the junction held 4 bases outside the gene matches. This CDR3 is built from 17 residues. CDR1 and CDR2 from the germline V gene are SGHNT and YYREEE (reference sequence). PCR was performed using 60 Vbeta and 13 Jbeta primers. Libraries were prepared by immunoSEQ multiplex PCR; TCRdb keeps only in-frame clonotypes and omits some of them. The data show 150,000 to 200,000 clones, 75% to 85% seen once. Study observations and caveats: Later, an analysis showed that TCR beta chains associated with HLA were more clonally expanded than others that were equally common.

The J gene is TRBJ2-2, the V gene TRBV5-4, with 8 bases matching TRBD1. This clonotype originated in a woman in her forties or fifties in good health and CMV-seronegative. Input material: PBMCs. CDR3 bases: TGTGCCAGCAGCTTGGCAGGACAGGGATCGAACACCGGGGAGCTGTTTTTT. Its protein is CASSLAGQGSNTGELFF.